A selection of T cell receptor beta chains follows, all from one sample in a study of control samples from healthy donors and cancer patients. Sequencing used immunoSEQ multiplex PCR; TCRdb keeps in-frame clones, though not all of them. This table has 65,000 to 95,000 clones, over 75% appearing once. The specimen was blood. Every receptor here comes from a man over 45 in good health. CDR3s include the opening cysteine and the closing phenylalanine or tryptophan. The order of the fields is J gene, V gene, CDR3 protein.

j_call: TRBJ1-1
v_call: TRBV12-3/TRBV12-4
cdr3_aa: CASSSRVEAFF

j_call: TRBJ1-2
v_call: TRBV28
cdr3_aa: CASTPTVDYGYTF

j_call: TRBJ2-1
v_call: TRBV11-2
cdr3_aa: CASTQRRGFLNNEQFF

j_call: TRBJ2-5
v_call: TRBV7-2
cdr3_aa: CASSPPGSRETQYF

j_call: TRBJ1-2
v_call: TRBV5-6
cdr3_aa: CASSLQGANYGYTF

j_call: TRBJ2-3
v_call: TRBV11-2
cdr3_aa: CASSWDRGDADTQYF

j_call: TRBJ1-1
v_call: TRBV18
cdr3_aa: CASSPYLDVLNTEAFF

j_call: TRBJ1-3
v_call: TRBV6-5
cdr3_aa: CASSIRGSGNTIYF

j_call: TRBJ2-7
v_call: TRBV5-1
cdr3_aa: CASRDLSSYEQYF

j_call: TRBJ2-1
v_call: TRBV7-9
cdr3_aa: CASSLARRRGNEQFF

j_call: TRBJ2-6
v_call: TRBV13
cdr3_aa: CASSPSLAGGFGANVLTF

j_call: TRBJ2-6
v_call: TRBV5-4
cdr3_aa: CASSMGQRYSGANVLTF

j_call: TRBJ1-2
v_call: TRBV30
cdr3_aa: CAWSTGQSGYTF

j_call: TRBJ1-6
v_call: TRBV7-9
cdr3_aa: CASSFDSNNSPLHF

j_call: TRBJ1-2
v_call: TRBV4-1
cdr3_aa: CASSHPGTRLYGYTF

j_call: TRBJ2-7
v_call: TRBV24-1
cdr3_aa: CATSVICRYRQYEQYF

j_call: TRBJ2-1
v_call: TRBV9
cdr3_aa: CASSVGSGGSRYNEQFF

j_call: TRBJ1-5
v_call: TRBV30
cdr3_aa: CAWSAVSYLQPQHF

j_call: TRBJ2-7
v_call: TRBV7-9
cdr3_aa: CASSLTGEYEQYF

j_call: TRBJ1-2
v_call: TRBV9
cdr3_aa: CASSALGSANYGYTF

j_call: TRBJ1-1
v_call: TRBV5-1
cdr3_aa: CASSLTVTGLNTEAFF

j_call: TRBJ1-2
v_call: TRBV5-4
cdr3_aa: CASSLTGERGYTF

j_call: TRBJ1-1
v_call: TRBV24-1
cdr3_aa: CATSDRRGTEAFF

j_call: TRBJ1-2
v_call: TRBV4-1
cdr3_aa: CASSQVAGGANYGYTF

j_call: TRBJ2-1
v_call: TRBV12-1
cdr3_aa: CASSFAGTSYEQFF

j_call: TRBJ1-3
v_call: TRBV24-1
cdr3_aa: CATSDPRDSSGNTIYF

j_call: TRBJ2-7
v_call: TRBV19
cdr3_aa: CASSWDRGEDEQYF

j_call: TRBJ2-1
v_call: TRBV18
cdr3_aa: CASSPPRVGEQFF

j_call: TRBJ2-7
v_call: TRBV20-1
cdr3_aa: CSASPPGTYEQYF

j_call: TRBJ1-2
v_call: TRBV2
cdr3_aa: CASRYRQGDGYTF

j_call: TRBJ1-4
v_call: TRBV5-1
cdr3_aa: CASSLTVGEKLFF

j_call: TRBJ2-7
v_call: TRBV12-3/TRBV12-4
cdr3_aa: CASSLEGYEQYF

j_call: TRBJ1-2
v_call: TRBV6-5
cdr3_aa: CASRNPGQPYGYTF

j_call: TRBJ1-1
v_call: TRBV9
cdr3_aa: CASSPKTLYTEAFF

j_call: TRBJ1-2
v_call: TRBV4-2
cdr3_aa: CASSQDRQGGGYTF

j_call: TRBJ1-5
v_call: TRBV20-1
cdr3_aa: CSASQGRNQPQHF

j_call: TRBJ1-4
v_call: TRBV6-5
cdr3_aa: CASSQTATNEKLFF

j_call: TRBJ1-2
v_call: TRBV30
cdr3_aa: CAWSVRGGNYGYTF

j_call: TRBJ2-7
v_call: TRBV12-3/TRBV12-4
cdr3_aa: CASGRGDRYEQYF

j_call: TRBJ2-7
v_call: TRBV19
cdr3_aa: CASSIGQGRYEQYF

j_call: TRBJ2-7
v_call: TRBV10-1
cdr3_aa: CASNGQGPEQYF

j_call: TRBJ2-5
v_call: TRBV3-1/TRBV3-2
cdr3_aa: CASSPGTSGGDSQETQYF

j_call: TRBJ1-1
v_call: TRBV19
cdr3_aa: CASSMGMGAEAFF

j_call: TRBJ2-2
v_call: TRBV27
cdr3_aa: CASSLGRRPGELFF

j_call: TRBJ1-2
v_call: TRBV10-3
cdr3_aa: CAISETGDTGSYGYTF

j_call: TRBJ1-4
v_call: TRBV5-1
cdr3_aa: CASSTGGSYEKLFF

j_call: TRBJ2-3
v_call: TRBV19
cdr3_aa: CASSAGGSTDTQYF

j_call: TRBJ1-2
v_call: TRBV7-8
cdr3_aa: CASSLGQGALSYGYTF

j_call: TRBJ1-3
v_call: TRBV5-1
cdr3_aa: CASSLRQGAGNTIYF

j_call: TRBJ1-2
v_call: TRBV6-5
cdr3_aa: CASSYDARYGYTF

j_call: TRBJ1-4
v_call: TRBV6-5
cdr3_aa: CASSYSSNVVNEKLFF

j_call: TRBJ1-3
v_call: TRBV18
cdr3_aa: CASSPPVGTISGNTIYF

j_call: TRBJ2-2
v_call: TRBV30
cdr3_aa: CAWSILGGPGELFF

j_call: TRBJ1-1
v_call: TRBV7-2
cdr3_aa: CASSPQGGVGTEAFF